The entry below gives a single T cell receptor beta chain sequence along with its context. The authors prepared the TCRbeta library with unique molecular identifiers. TCRdb independently ran MiXCR on the PCR reads; one entry per CDR3 protein. The table has almost 400,000 distinct CDR3 sequences, about a fifth seen once. This specimen comes from a study of T-cell reconstitution after alpha-beta-depleted transplantation in children. Germline V gene sequence: CDR1 ENHRY, CDR2 SYGVKD. This CDR3 has 15 residues. V trimming: 1 base; J trimming: 1 base; junction bases outside the gene matches: 2. This rearrangement joins TRBV10-3 to TRBJ2-3; 7 bases agree with TRBD2. Source: PBMCs from the stem cell graft donor, taken from the stem cell graft. The origin of this receptor is a human donor who donated a stem cell graft to a child with acute myeloid leukemia. The CDR3 nucleotides read TGTGCCATCAGTGAGTTTACTAGCGGCACAGATACGCAGTATTTT. It encodes CAISEFTSGTDTQYF.